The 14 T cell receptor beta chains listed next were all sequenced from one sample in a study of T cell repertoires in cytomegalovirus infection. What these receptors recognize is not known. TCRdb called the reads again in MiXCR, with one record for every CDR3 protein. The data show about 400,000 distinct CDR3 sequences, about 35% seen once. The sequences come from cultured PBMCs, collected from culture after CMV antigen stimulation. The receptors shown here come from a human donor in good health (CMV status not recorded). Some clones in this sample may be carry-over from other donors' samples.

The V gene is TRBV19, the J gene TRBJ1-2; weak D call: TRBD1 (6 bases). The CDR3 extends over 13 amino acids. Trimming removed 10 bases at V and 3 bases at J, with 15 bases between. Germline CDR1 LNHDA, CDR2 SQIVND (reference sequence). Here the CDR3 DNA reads TGTGCCACCAGATGGGGGGCCGACTATGGCTACACCTTC. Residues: CATRWGADYGYTF.

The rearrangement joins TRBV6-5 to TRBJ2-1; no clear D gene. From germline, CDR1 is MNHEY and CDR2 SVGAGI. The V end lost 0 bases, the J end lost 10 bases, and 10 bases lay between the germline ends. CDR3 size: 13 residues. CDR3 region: CASSYSLGREQFF. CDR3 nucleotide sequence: TGTGCCAGCAGTTACTCTCTCGGGCGAGAGCAGTTCTTC.

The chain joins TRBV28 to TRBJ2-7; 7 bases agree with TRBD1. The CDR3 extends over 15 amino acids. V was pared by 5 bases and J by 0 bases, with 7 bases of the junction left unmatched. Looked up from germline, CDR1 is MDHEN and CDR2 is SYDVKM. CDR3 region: CASSQPGQISYEQYF. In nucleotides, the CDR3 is TGTGCCAGCAGTCAACCGGGACAGATCTCCTACGAGCAGTACTTC.

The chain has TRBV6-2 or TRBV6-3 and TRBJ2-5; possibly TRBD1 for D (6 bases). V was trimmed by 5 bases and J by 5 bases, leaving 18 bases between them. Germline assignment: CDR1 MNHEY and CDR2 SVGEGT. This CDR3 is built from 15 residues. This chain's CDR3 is CASSAAQDSQETQYF. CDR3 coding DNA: TGTGCCAGCAGTGCCGCTCAGGACAGCCAGGAGACCCAGTACTTC.

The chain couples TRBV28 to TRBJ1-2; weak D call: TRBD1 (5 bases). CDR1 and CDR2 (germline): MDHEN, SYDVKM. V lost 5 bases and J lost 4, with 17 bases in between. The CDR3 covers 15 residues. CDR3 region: CASSPTGGGSYGYTF. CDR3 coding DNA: TGTGCCAGCAGTCCCACGGGCGGGGGATCCTATGGCTACACCTTC.

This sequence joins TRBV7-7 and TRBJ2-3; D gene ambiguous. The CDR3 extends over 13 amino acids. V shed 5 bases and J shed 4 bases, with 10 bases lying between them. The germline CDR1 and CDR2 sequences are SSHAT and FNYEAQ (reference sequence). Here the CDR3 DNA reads TGTGCCAGCAGCCGCGACCCAGCAGATACGCAGTATTTT. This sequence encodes CASSRDPADTQYF.

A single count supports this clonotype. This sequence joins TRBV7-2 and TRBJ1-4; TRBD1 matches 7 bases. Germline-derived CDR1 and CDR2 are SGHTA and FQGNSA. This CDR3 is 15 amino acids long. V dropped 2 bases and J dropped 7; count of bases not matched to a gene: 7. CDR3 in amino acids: CASSLTGTVGEKLFF. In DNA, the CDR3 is TGTGCCAGCAGCTTAACGGGGACAGTAGGTGAAAAACTGTTTTTT.

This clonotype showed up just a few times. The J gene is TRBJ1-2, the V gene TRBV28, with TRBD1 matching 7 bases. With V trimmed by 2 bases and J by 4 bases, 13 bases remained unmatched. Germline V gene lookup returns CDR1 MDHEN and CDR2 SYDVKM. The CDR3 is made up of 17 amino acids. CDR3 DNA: TGTGCCAGCAGTTTAGCGGACAGGACACATGTCGTCTATGGCTACACCTTC. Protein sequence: CASSLADRTHVVYGYTF.

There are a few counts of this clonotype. CDR3 coding DNA: TGTGCCAGCAGTCGCAGAGTAGCGGGAGGGCCAGGCAATGAGCAGTTCTTC. Protein product: CASSRRVAGGPGNEQFF. The V and J genes are TRBV6-1 and TRBJ2-1, with 11 bases matching TRBD2. Germline V CDR1 and CDR2: MNHNS, SASEGT. V trimming: 5 bases; J trimming: 6 bases; junction bases outside the gene matches: 12. The CDR3 is made up of 17 amino acids.

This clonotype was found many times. The CDR3 loop is CASSFDRNYNEQFF. The CDR3 region has the DNA TGTGCCAGCAGCTTCGACAGGAACTACAATGAGCAGTTCTTC. The rearrangement joins TRBV7-2 to TRBJ2-1, with TRBD1 as a possible D gene (6 bases). The CDR3 consists of 14 residues. V was pared by 3 bases and J by 3 bases, with 9 bases between. Per germline, CDR1 SGHTA and CDR2 FQGNSA. Full variable domain (outside the CDR3, taken from reference TRBV7-2 and TRBJ2-1): GAGVSQSPSNKVTEKGKDVELRCDPISGHTALYWYRQSLGQGLEFLIYFQGNSAPDKSGLPSDRFSAERTGGSVSTLTIQRTQQEDSAVYLCASSFDRNYNEQFFGPGTRLTVL.

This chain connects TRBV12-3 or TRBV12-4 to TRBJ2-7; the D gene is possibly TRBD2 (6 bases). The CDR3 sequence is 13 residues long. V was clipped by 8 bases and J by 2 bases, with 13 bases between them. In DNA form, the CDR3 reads TGTGCCAGCGGACGGGACTCTACCTACGAGCAGTACTTC. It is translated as CASGRDSTYEQYF.

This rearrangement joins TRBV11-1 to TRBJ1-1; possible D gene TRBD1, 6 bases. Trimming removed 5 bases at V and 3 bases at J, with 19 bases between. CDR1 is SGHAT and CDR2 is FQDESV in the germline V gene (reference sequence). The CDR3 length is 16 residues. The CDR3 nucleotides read TGTGCCAGCAGCACGAGAGGGGGGCTAGGGGACACTGAAGCTTTCTTT. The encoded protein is CASSTRGGLGDTEAFF.

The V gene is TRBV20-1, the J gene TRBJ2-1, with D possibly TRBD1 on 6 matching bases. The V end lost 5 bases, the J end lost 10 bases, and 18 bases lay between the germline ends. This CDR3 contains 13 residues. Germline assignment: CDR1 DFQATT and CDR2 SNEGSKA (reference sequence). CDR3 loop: CSAPGTNDLEQFF. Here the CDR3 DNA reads TGCAGTGCTCCCGGGACAAACGACTTAGAGCAGTTCTTC.

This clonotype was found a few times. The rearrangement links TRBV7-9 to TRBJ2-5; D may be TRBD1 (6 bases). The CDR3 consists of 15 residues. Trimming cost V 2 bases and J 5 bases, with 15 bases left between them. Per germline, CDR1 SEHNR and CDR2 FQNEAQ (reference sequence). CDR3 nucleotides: TGTGCCAGCAGCTTACCGACACAGGGATGGGAGACCCAGTACTTC. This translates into CASSLPTQGWETQYF.